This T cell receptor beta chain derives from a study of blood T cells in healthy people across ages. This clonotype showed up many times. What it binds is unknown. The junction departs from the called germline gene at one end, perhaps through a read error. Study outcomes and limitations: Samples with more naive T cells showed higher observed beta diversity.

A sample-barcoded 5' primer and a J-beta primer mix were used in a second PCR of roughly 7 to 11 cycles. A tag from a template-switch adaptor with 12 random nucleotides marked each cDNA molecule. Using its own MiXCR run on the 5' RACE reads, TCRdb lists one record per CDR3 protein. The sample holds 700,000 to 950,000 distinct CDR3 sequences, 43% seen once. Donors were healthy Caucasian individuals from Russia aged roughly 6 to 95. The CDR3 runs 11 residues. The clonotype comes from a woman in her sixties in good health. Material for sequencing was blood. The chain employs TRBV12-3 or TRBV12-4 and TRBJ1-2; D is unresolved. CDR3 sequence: CASSLGYGYTF. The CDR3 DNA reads TGTGCCAGCAGCTTAGGGTATGGCTACACCTTC.